The 32 T cell receptor beta chains below all came from one sample that was sequenced in a study of shared clonotypes between healthy human individuals. TCRdb keeps only in-frame clones here, not all; method: immunoSEQ multiplex PCR. The profile shows under 2.5 million clones, 80% to 95% of them singletons. Sequencing input: naive CD4+ T cells from PBMCs. The subset is: CD45RA+ positively selected. The receptors originated from a man aged 18-30 years in good health. Some clones in this sample may be carry-over from other donors' samples.

V usage is TRBV28 and J usage is TRBJ1-3; D unresolved. The V end was cut by 1 base, the J end by 7 bases, with 11 bases between. Germline loops: CDR1 MDHEN, CDR2 SYDVKM. The CDR3 totals 14 residues. CDR3 loop: CASSLSGVSNTIYF. Here the CDR3 DNA reads TGTGCCAGCAGTTTATCCGGGGTCAGCAACACCATATATTTT.

This sequence joins TRBV5-1 and TRBJ2-2; 9 bases fit TRBD1. The CDR3 has 17 residues. V lost 4 bases and J lost 0; bases outside the gene matches: 7. The V gene's germline CDR1 is SGHRS and CDR2 YFSETQ. The CDR3 DNA follows: TGCGCCAGCAGCCCCTCGACAGGGGGGACGAACACCGGGGAGCTGTTTTTT. It translates to CASSPSTGGTNTGELFF.

The chain combines TRBV2 with TRBJ2-7; D remains unclear. CDR1 SNHLY and CDR2 FYNNEI come from the germline V gene. This CDR3 spans 11 amino acids. Trimming removed 7 bases from V and 3 bases from J, with 7 bases in between. CDR3 sequence: CASMINYEQYF. The CDR3 DNA reads as TGTGCCAGCATGATCAACTACGAGCAGTACTTC.

The genes are TRBV11-2 and TRBJ2-5; tentative D call: TRBD2 (6 bases). Trimming cost V 1 base and J 5 bases, with 20 bases left between them. The V gene's germline CDR1 is SGHAT and CDR2 FQNNGV. The CDR3 is 17 amino acids. CDR3 DNA sequence: TGTGCCAGCAGCTTAGTCCCCAGGACTACCGCCCGGGAGACCCAGTACTTC. Its protein is CASSLVPRTTARETQYF.

The chain recombines TRBV11-2 with TRBJ1-5, with no clear D. CDR3 size: 14 residues. Germline V gene data show CDR1 as SGHAT and CDR2 as FQNNGV. V was shortened by 2 bases and J by 0 bases, with 5 bases between the two germline ends. CDR3 amino acids: CASSLSHSNQPQHF. The CDR3 coding sequence is TGTGCCAGCAGCTTATCTCATAGCAATCAGCCCCAGCATTTT.

J is TRBJ2-1 and V is TRBV14; D is perhaps TRBD2 (6 bases). In germline, CDR1 is SGHDN, CDR2 FVKESK. V dropped 3 bases and J dropped 3 bases, with 15 bases sitting between them. The CDR3 is 16 residues long. In nucleotides, the CDR3 is TGTGCCAGCAGCCATCGGGGGAACGGGCACTACAATGAGCAGTTCTTC. Translation: CASSHRGNGHYNEQFF.

In the case of this clone: The same CDR3 is also encoded by other DNA sequences in this sample. The chain has TRBV5-1 and TRBJ2-5, with D possibly called TRBD1 or TRBD2 (7 bases each). Germline lookup yields CDR1 SGHRS and CDR2 YFSETQ. CDR3 length: 14 amino acids. The V and J ends lost 4 bases and 5 bases respectively, with 15 bases between them. CDR3 amino acids: CASSPGRGGETQYF. The CDR3 nucleotides are TGCGCCAGCAGCCCCGGCAGGGGGGGGGAGACCCAGTACTTC.

The chain is built from TRBV18 and TRBJ1-5; D unresolved. CDR1 and CDR2 (germline): KGHSH, LQKENI. The CDR3 extends over 15 amino acids. Trimming left V 6 bases short and J 1 base short, with 13 bases between. CDR3 amino acids: CASSPRKDSNQPQHF. In DNA, the CDR3 is TGTGCCAGCTCCCCCCGCAAGGACAGCAATCAGCCCCAGCATTTT.

The CDR3 protein is CASHRRGRDEQYF. The CDR3 DNA reads as TGTGCCAGCCACCGCCGGGGACGGGACGAGCAGTACTTC. The J gene is TRBJ2-7, the V gene TRBV28, with D perhaps given as TRBD1 or TRBD2 (5 bases each). Germline CDR1 and CDR2: MDHEN and SYDVKM. CDR3 length: 13 residues. Between the trimmed V and J ends, which lost 8 bases and 5 bases, there was a span of 16 bases.

The chain recombines TRBV9 with TRBJ2-1; 8 bases match TRBD2. The V and J ends lost 1 base and 3 bases, in that order; junction bases with no gene match: 6. Per the germline V gene, CDR1 is SGDLS and CDR2 is YYNGEE. The length of the CDR3 is 16 residues. The CDR3 spells CASSVTSSGGYNEQFF. As DNA, the CDR3 is TGTGCCAGCAGCGTAACGAGCAGCGGGGGCTACAATGAGCAGTTCTTC.

The chain couples TRBV5-6 to TRBJ2-7; 8 bases are a match to TRBD2. Germline values: CDR1 SGHDT, CDR2 YYEEEE. The junction had 1 base not matched to a gene; V was cut back by 1 base and J by 4 bases. This CDR3 is built from 13 residues. In nucleotides, the CDR3 is TGTGCCAGCAGCTTGACTAGCGGATACGAGCAGTACTTC. This gives the protein CASSLTSGYEQYF.

The chain uses TRBV6-1 and TRBJ1-4; possible D gene TRBD1, 5 bases. The CDR3 is 15 residues long. Between the trimmed V and J ends, which lost 4 bases and 3 bases, there was a span of 12 bases. Germline CDR1 is MNHNS and CDR2 is SASEGT. As DNA, the CDR3 is TGTGCCAGCAGTGGGGAAGACAGCGCTAATGAAAAACTGTTTTTT. Translating it yields CASSGEDSANEKLFF.

The CDR3 nucleotides are TGTGCCAGCAGCTTAGGGGGGACAGGGCCCCACGAGCAGTACTTC. Its protein is CASSLGGTGPHEQYF. V and J are TRBV11-1 and TRBJ2-7, with 9 bases lining up with TRBD1. Trimming removed 1 base from V and 5 bases from J; junction bases left unmatched: 6. The CDR3 has 15 residues. Germline CDR1 and CDR2: SGHAT and FQDESV (reference sequence). The variable domain in full, with the rest retrieved from reference TRBV11-1 and TRBJ2-7, is EAEVAQSPRYKITEKSQAVAFWCDPISGHATLYWYRQILGQGPELLVQFQDESVVDDSQLPKDRFSAERLKGVDSTLKIQPAELGDSAMYLCASSLGGTGPHEQYFGPGTRLTVT.

This chain uses TRBV15 with TRBJ2-7, with a tentative D call TRBD1 (5 bases). From germline, CDR1 is LNHNV and CDR2 YYDKDF (reference sequence). V dropped 1 base and J dropped 4 bases, with 17 bases sitting between them. The CDR3 spans 16 residues. CDR3 in amino acids: CATSRGWGGRNYEQYF. For the CDR3, the DNA is TGTGCCACCAGCAGAGGCTGGGGCGGCAGGAATTACGAGCAGTACTTC.

This sequence joins TRBV7-2 and TRBJ2-1, with TRBD1 matching 7 bases. V lost 5 bases to trimming and J lost 5 bases; unmatched junction nucleotides: 6. From germline, CDR1 is SGHTA and CDR2 FQGNSA. The CDR3 contains 14 residues. Here the CDR3 reads CASSGAGTDNEQFF. The CDR3 bases are TGTGCCAGCAGCGGCGCCGGGACAGACAATGAGCAGTTCTTC. The full variable domain, completed using reference TRBV7-2 and TRBJ2-1, is GAGVSQSPSNKVTEKGKDVELRCDPISGHTALYWYRQSLGQGLEFLIYFQGNSAPDKSGLPSDRFSAERTGGSVSTLTIQRTQQEDSAVYLCASSGAGTDNEQFFGPGTRLTVL.

This chain uses TRBV18 with TRBJ1-2; D is ambiguous. This CDR3 contains 15 residues. CDR1 and CDR2 from the germline V gene are KGHSH and LQKENI. With 3 bases removed from V and 2 bases from J, the gap between germline ends came to 13 bases. The CDR3 region has the DNA TGTGCCAGCTCACCGAAGCGGACGGAAAACTATGGCTACACCTTC. Its translation: CASSPKRTENYGYTF.

V usage is TRBV2 and J usage is TRBJ2-6, with 7 positions matching TRBD1. Germline trimming cut 6 bases from V and 2 bases from J; bases unmatched to any gene: 4. CDR1 is SNHLY and CDR2 is FYNNEI in the germline V gene. The CDR3 length is 15 residues. CDR3 coding DNA: TGTGCCAGCAGCTTGGACAGGACTGGGGCCAACGTCCTGACTTTC. It codes for CASSLDRTGANVLTF.

The V call is TRBV4-2, the J call TRBJ1-2; 8 positions agree with TRBD1. Germline V gene sequence: CDR1 LGHNA, CDR2 YNFKEQ. V lost 4 bases and J lost 3; bases outside the gene matches: 10. The CDR3 has 16 residues. CDR3 protein: CASSRPGQGIDYGYTF. The DNA for the CDR3 is TGTGCCAGCAGCCGTCCCGGACAGGGCATTGACTATGGCTACACCTTC.

The chain recombines TRBV6-5 with TRBJ1-1; 7 bases agree with TRBD1. The CDR3 runs 15 residues. Germline V lookup: CDR1 MNHEY, CDR2 SVGAGI. V shed 4 bases, J shed 5 bases, and the junction held 10 bases outside the gene matches. The CDR3 sequence is CASSLRQGPRTEAFF. The CDR3 DNA follows: TGTGCCAGCAGTTTACGACAGGGTCCGAGGACTGAAGCTTTCTTT.

This chain links TRBV15 with TRBJ1-1; D perhaps matches TRBD1 (5 bases). Germline loops: CDR1 LNHNV, CDR2 YYDKDF (reference sequence). V dropped 4 bases and J dropped 2 bases, with 11 bases sitting between them. The CDR3 totals 14 residues. The CDR3 loop is CATSNWGLNTEAFF. CDR3 DNA: TGTGCCACCAGCAACTGGGGCCTTAACACTGAAGCTTTCTTT.

This rearrangement joins TRBV25-1 to TRBJ2-1; D might be TRBD2 (6 bases). This CDR3 is 15 amino acids long. Germline values: CDR1 MGHDK, CDR2 SYGVNS. V was trimmed by 4 bases and J by 8 bases, leaving 18 bases between them. The chain's CDR3 is CASSGFRGRSYEQFF. The CDR3 coding sequence is TGTGCCAGCAGTGGATTCAGAGGGAGGTCTTATGAGCAGTTCTTC.

In its sample, this clone was seen once. The chain has TRBV6-1 and TRBJ2-1, with D maybe TRBD1 (5 bases). CDR3 size: 14 residues. V lost 1 base to trimming and J lost 4 bases, with 8 bases between them. CDR1 and CDR2 from the germline V gene are MNHNS and SASEGT. CDR3 sequence reads: CASSEGDSYNEQFF. Written as DNA, the CDR3 is TGTGCCAGCAGTGAAGGCGACAGTTACAATGAGCAGTTCTTC.

CDR3 sequence: CAHRREGQETQYF. The CDR3 DNA reads as TGTGCCCACCGGCGGGAGGGCCAGGAGACCCAGTACTTC. This chain links TRBV5-4 with TRBJ2-5; 9 bases are shared with TRBD2. The V gene's germline CDR1 is SGHNT and CDR2 YYREEE (reference sequence). V was clipped by 10 bases and J by 5 bases; unmatched bases: 9. The CDR3 consists of 13 residues.

Turning to this clone: Its ends do not fully match the called genes, so a read error is possible. This rearrangement joins TRBV28 to TRBJ1-1; D is unclear. Germline-derived CDR1 and CDR2 are MDHEN and SYDVKM. The CDR3 is 14 residues long. The CDR3 region has the DNA TGTGCCAGCAGTTTATTGGCACAGAACGCTGAAGCTTTCTTT. Encoded protein: CASSLLAQNAEAFF.

This chain uses TRBV5-7 with TRBJ1-1, with 11 nucleotides matching TRBD1. TRBV5-7 is sorted into the ORF group, with uncertain function. The CDR3 is 19 residues long. V was pared by 4 bases and J by 4 bases, with 18 bases of the junction left unmatched. CDR3 in amino acids: CASSRATGTGGRCATEAFF. The CDR3 DNA reads as TGTGCCAGCAGCAGGGCCACCGGGACAGGGGGGAGGTGCGCCACTGAAGCTTTCTTT.

The chain couples TRBV28 to TRBJ1-2, with a tentative D call TRBD1 (6 bases). Trimming stripped 4 bases from V and 1 base from J, with 19 bases between. The germline gives CDR1 MDHEN, CDR2 SYDVKM. The CDR3 spans 17 residues. The CDR3 coding sequence is TGTGCCAGCAGTTCACCAAGCAGTTCAGGGGATAACTATGGCTACACCTTC. Protein: CASSSPSSSGDNYGYTF.

The chain links TRBV11-1 to TRBJ2-1; 14 bases align to TRBD2. CDR1 and CDR2 (germline): SGHAT, FQDESV (reference sequence). After removal of 4 bases from V and 3 bases from J, the junction contained 8 bases not matched to a gene. The CDR3 is 18 residues long. CDR3 coding DNA: TGTGCCAGCAGCTCCCTCGGGGGGACTAGCGGGAGCTACAATGAGCAGTTCTTC. Translated: CASSSLGGTSGSYNEQFF.

The chain carries TRBV30 and TRBJ2-7, with 9 nucleotides matching TRBD2. J lost 9 bases, V lost 3 bases, and 12 bases had no gene match. CDR1 and CDR2 from the germline V gene are GTSNPN and SVGIG (reference sequence). This CDR3 spans 14 amino acids. CDR3 region: CAWRGGGSGSGQYF. The CDR3 DNA is TGTGCCTGGAGGGGGGGTGGTAGCGGGAGCGGGCAGTACTTC.

V usage is TRBV5-1 and J usage is TRBJ1-6, with a possible D match to TRBD1 (6 bases). The CDR3 sequence is 16 residues long. CDR1 is SGHRS, CDR2 YFSETQ, per germline. V lost 4 bases and J lost 7, with 18 bases in between. CDR3 coding DNA: TGCGCCAGCAGCCTAGGATCGAGGGGGAGGAATTCACCCCTCCACTTT. It encodes CASSLGSRGRNSPLHF.

The chain joins TRBV6-1 to TRBJ2-2, with TRBD2 matching over 12 bases. This CDR3 region has 16 residues. Germline assignment: CDR1 MNHNS and CDR2 SASEGT. Trimming removed 3 bases from V and 7 bases from J; junction bases left unmatched: 6. CDR3 loop: CASSDPTSGRIGELFF. The CDR3 bases are TGTGCCAGCAGTGACCCGACTAGCGGGAGAATCGGGGAGCTGTTTTTT.

This chain uses TRBV30 with TRBJ2-7, with 7 bases that match TRBD2. Germline lookup yields CDR1 GTSNPN and CDR2 SVGIG (reference sequence). The CDR3 is 14 residues long. With V trimmed by 4 bases and J by 4 bases, 10 bases remained unmatched. In DNA form, the CDR3 reads TGTGCCTGGACCAGACCCTTCGGGAGGTACGAGCAGTACTTC. Protein product: CAWTRPFGRYEQYF.

The chain recombines TRBV5-1 with TRBJ2-2; the D is unclear. The V and J ends lost 0 bases and 5 bases respectively, with 8 bases between them. Looked up from germline, CDR1 is SGHRS and CDR2 is YFSETQ. The CDR3 spans 14 residues. The chain's CDR3 is CASSLEAITGELFF. The CDR3, as DNA: TGCGCCAGCAGCTTGGAAGCGATAACCGGGGAGCTGTTTTTT.